This T cell receptor beta chain was identified in a study of blood T cell repertoires in COVID-19 (dated by TCRdb to the early 2020s). Describing the broader study: Samples covering the acute and convalescent phases of COVID-19 were provided by collaborators in the United States, Italy and Spain. Where available, HLA class I and class II types were taken from metadata supplied by the sample provider and were not determined by assay-based typing. The prospective study material was composed of cDNA or gDNA derived from T cells, B-cell-depleted T cells, or PBMCs. The sample metadata nearly always contained a de-identified subject ID, COVID-19 status, age in years and sex. The repertoires were released in a freely available public database intended as a resource for research on the immune response to SARS-CoV-2. Samples came from the ongoing ImmuneRACE study (first 160 participants) plus 1,254 subjects from 6 global collaborators. The dataset comprised deeply sampled blood TCRbeta repertoires from subjects exposed to, actively infected with, or recovered from COVID-19. What the research found in general, with its limitations: Clinical and demographic metadata were provided uncurated, with the amount varying by source and participant.

A word on this clone: The antigen it binds to is not known. Within one base of it there is no much larger clone, and no base qualities were kept.

Each collaborating institution followed its own protocols to collect whole blood in K2EDTA tubes. Collaborator samples were shipped for TCRbeta analysis as frozen whole blood, isolated PBMCs, or DNA extracted from either sample type. The immunoSEQ Assay, a bias-controlled multiplex PCR, was used to amplify TCRbeta CDR3 regions from genomic DNA. In the authors' own workflow: Within the assay, amplification of reference gene primers was used to estimate how many nucleated cells each sample contained. To quantify the absolute abundance of each unique TCRbeta CDR3 rearrangement, sequence reads were collapsed and filtered. Productive Simpson clonality was computed per sample as the square root of Simpson's diversity index over productive rearrangements. The table was pulled from immuneACCESS by TCRdb, which kept in-frame rearrangements only. Such tables lose some clones; where checked, under half of the loss comes from unresolved V genes, and the rest has no known cause. V and J calls plus clone size are reproduced from that table; the DNA served to infer D and trimming. The sample table contains 95,000 to 150,000 clones; only one count was recorded for around 77% of them. Over 6.5% of the sample belongs to the ten largest clones.

From its cysteine to its phenylalanine, the CDR3 spans 15 amino acids. The DNA shown is the 45-base CDR3, in frame from base 1. V is shortened by 4 bases, J by 3 bases, and the region joining them spans 13 bases. Looking up the germline V gene yields CDR1 SGHDN and CDR2 FVKESK. The TCR sequence derives from a human donor in a cohort sampled during active COVID-19. The specimen was peripheral blood. In this chain, TRBV14 is recombined with TRBJ1-3, and possibly TRBD1, on 6 matching bases. The CDR3 protein is CASSPRLGGGNTIYF. The DNA sequence follows: TGTGCCAGCAGCCCTCGGCTAGGGGGTGGAAACACCATATATTTT.